This TCR beta chain was recorded in a study of T-cell memory formation after mild COVID-19. TCRdb recomputed calls from the 5' RACE reads with MiXCR, one row per CDR3 protein. The sample yields approximately 340,000 distinct CDR3 sequences, approximately 15% seen once. Sequencing was done on a sample of PBMCs or a T cell subset sorted from them (not recorded which). This TCR was recovered from a man between 18 and 29 years old who had mild COVID-19 (a few samples of this study predate the infection). Cell type and time point are not known.

The CDR3 loop reads CASSRGTDHQPQHF. As DNA, the CDR3 is TGTGCCAGCAGTCGGGGGACAGACCATCAGCCCCAGCATTTT. The V and J genes are TRBV6-6 and TRBJ1-5; 7 positions match TRBD1. Germline values: CDR1 MNHNY, CDR2 SVGAGI (reference sequence). The CDR3 covers 14 residues. J lost 5 bases, V lost 5 bases, and 6 bases had no gene match.